These 21 T cell receptor beta chains originate from one sample sequenced in a study of blood T cell repertoires in COVID-19. Profiling relied on immunoSEQ multiplex PCR, and the TCRdb table lists in-frame clones only, not all of them. The sample holds about 160,000 clones, 75% to 90% seen once. Input material: peripheral blood. These receptors were obtained from an older man with acute or convalescent COVID-19.

The chain combines TRBV7-2 with TRBJ1-3; 8 bases are shared with TRBD1. The CDR3 extends over 15 amino acids. V was pared by 3 bases and J by 4 bases, with 5 bases of the junction left unmatched. Germline V gene sequence: CDR1 SGHTA, CDR2 FQGNSA. DNA for the CDR3: TGTGCCAGCAGCTTCCAGGGGGCCGGAGGAAACACCATATATTTT. Its protein product is CASSFQGAGGNTIYF. Looking up the rest from reference TRBV7-2 and TRBJ1-3 gives the full variable domain: GAGVSQSPSNKVTEKGKDVELRCDPISGHTALYWYRQSLGQGLEFLIYFQGNSAPDKSGLPSDRFSAERTGGSVSTLTIQRTQQEDSAVYLCASSFQGAGGNTIYFGEGSWLTVV.

The rearrangement uses TRBV18 and TRBJ1-5; D is undetermined. Trimming shortened V by 3 bases and J by 3 bases, and 12 bases separated the two germline ends. The CDR3 spans 15 residues. Germline V lookup: CDR1 KGHSH, CDR2 LQKENI. The CDR3 coding sequence is TGTGCCAGCTCACCCCGGAGGGTCCCCAATCAGCCCCAGCATTTT. As protein: CASSPRRVPNQPQHF.

The table lists this clone with a count of one. The V and J genes are TRBV11-3 and TRBJ2-6; TRBD2 agrees at 8 bases. V was pared by 5 bases and J by 8 bases, with 8 bases of the junction left unmatched. In germline, CDR1 is SGHNT, CDR2 YENEEA. The CDR3 extends over 15 amino acids. The CDR3 nucleotides read TGTGCCAGCAGCCCGGGGGGGGAAGGGACCAACGTCCTGACTTTC. Its protein product is CASSPGGEGTNVLTF.

V usage is TRBV4-1 and J usage is TRBJ2-3; a weak D match, TRBD1 (6 bases). The germline gives CDR1 MGHRA, CDR2 YSYEKL. Trimming removed 0 bases at V and 9 bases at J, with 22 bases between. The CDR3 extends over 17 amino acids. The CDR3 loop reads CASSQEGITTGEGTQYF. DNA for the CDR3: TGCGCCAGCAGCCAAGAAGGGATTACGACAGGCGAGGGGACGCAGTATTTT.

This clone appeared a single time. The V call is TRBV3-1 (or the pseudogene TRBV3-2), the J call TRBJ2-7, with TRBD2 identical over 7 bases. Germline loops: CDR1 LGHDT, CDR2 YNNKEL (reference sequence). The V gene end was trimmed by 5 bases and the J gene end by 2 bases; junction bases not matched to a gene: 6. The CDR3 sequence is 14 residues long. The CDR3 region has the DNA TGTGCCAGCAGCAGGGAGGGACTGACCTACGAGCAGTACTTC. Translation: CASSREGLTYEQYF.

The rearrangement links TRBV28 to TRBJ1-4, with TRBD1 matching over 7 bases. The CDR3 spans 15 residues. V dropped 6 bases and J dropped 11; count of bases not matched to a gene: 15. Germline V gene sequence: CDR1 MDHEN, CDR2 SYDVKM. The CDR3 loop reads CASSIGDSGGTKLFF. The CDR3 DNA reads TGTGCCAGCAGCATCGGGGACAGCGGGGGAACGAAACTGTTTTTT.

Only one count was recorded for this clone. This chain links TRBV6-2 or TRBV6-3 with TRBJ1-5, with 10 positions matching TRBD1. V shed 4 bases, J shed 7 bases, and the junction held 1 base outside the gene matches. The CDR3 runs 13 residues. CDR1 and CDR2 (germline): MNHEY, SVGEGT. Written as DNA, the CDR3 is TGTGCCAGCAGTTGGGACAGGGGACAGCCCCAGCATTTT. Its translation: CASSWDRGQPQHF.

The sample holds a few counts of this clone. The chain carries TRBV10-3 and TRBJ2-3; D may be TRBD2 (5 bases). The CDR3 loop spans 15 amino acids. The V end lost 2 bases, the J end lost 0 bases, and 9 bases lay between the germline ends. Germline CDR1 and CDR2: ENHRY and SYGVKD. DNA for the CDR3: TGTGCCATCAGTGAGGCGGGTGATAGCACAGATACGCAGTATTTT. Translating gives CAISEAGDSTDTQYF.

This chain links TRBV18 with TRBJ1-1; 7 bases are a match to TRBD1. There are 14 residues in the CDR3. Trimming at V came to 3 bases and at J to 6 bases, leaving 7 bases not matched to a gene. Germline V CDR1 and CDR2: KGHSH, LQKENI. Here the CDR3 DNA reads TGTGCCAGCTCACCCTTAGGACAGGCCTCTGAAGCTTTCTTT. Encoded protein: CASSPLGQASEAFF.

J is TRBJ1-5 and V is TRBV5-1; possibly TRBD1 for D (6 bases). Germline V gene lookup returns CDR1 SGHRS and CDR2 YFSETQ. This CDR3 contains 14 residues. The V and J ends lost 0 bases and 4 bases respectively, with 8 bases between them. The CDR3 coding sequence is TGCGCCAGCAGCTTGGGACAGGCGAATCAGCCCCAGCATTTT. As protein: CASSLGQANQPQHF.

This chain joins TRBV5-1 and TRBJ2-2; possible D gene TRBD1, 6 bases. The CDR3 runs 16 residues. Trimming pared 2 bases from V and 0 bases from J, leaving 11 bases between. The V gene's germline CDR1 is SGHRS and CDR2 YFSETQ. DNA for the CDR3: TGCGCCAGCAGCTTTGGGTCAGGGGCGAACACCGGGGAGCTGTTTTTT. The encoded protein is CASSFGSGANTGELFF.

The rearrangement links TRBV10-3 to TRBJ2-7; D remains ambiguous. The germline V gene has CDR1 ENHRY and CDR2 SYGVKD. The length of the CDR3 is 16 residues. Deletions cut 0 bases from V and 3 bases from J, with 15 bases between. The CDR3 region is CAISESARTSNYEQYF. The CDR3 region has the DNA TGTGCCATCAGTGAGTCGGCCCGTACGTCAAACTACGAGCAGTACTTC.

This clone has only a few counts. The chain employs TRBV4-2 and TRBJ2-1; no reliable D call. Trimming removed 1 base at V and 0 bases at J, with 16 bases between. CDR1 is LGHNA and CDR2 is YNFKEQ in the germline V gene. The CDR3 is 18 amino acids. In DNA, the CDR3 is TGTGCCAGCAGCCAAGTAGTCGCCCAGCCGGGCTCCTACAATGAGCAGTTCTTC. Translating it yields CASSQVVAQPGSYNEQFF.

The rearrangement links TRBV7-9 to TRBJ2-7; 8 nucleotides line up with TRBD1. Germline assignment: CDR1 SEHNR and CDR2 FQNEAQ (reference sequence). J gave up 1 base and V 5 bases, and 1 base lay outside the gene matches. This CDR3 contains 13 residues. The CDR3 reads CASSRTGSYEQYF. CDR3 DNA: TGTGCCAGCAGCAGGACAGGGTCCTACGAGCAGTACTTC. Drawing the rest from reference TRBV7-9 and TRBJ2-7, the complete variable domain is DTGVSQNPRHKITKRGQNVTFRCDPISEHNRLYWYRQTLGQGPEFLTYFQNEAQLEKSRLLSDRFSAERPKGSFSTLEIQRTEQGDSAMYLCASSRTGSYEQYFGPGTRLTVT.

The rearrangement joins TRBV5-1 to TRBJ2-2; the match to TRBD1 covers 8 bases. V shed 4 bases, J shed 3 bases, and the junction held 5 bases outside the gene matches. The germline V gene encodes CDR1 SGHRS and CDR2 YFSETQ. This CDR3 comprises 15 residues. CDR3 nucleotide sequence: TGCGCCAGCAGCAGATCGACAGGGGACACCGGGGAGCTGTTTTTT. Protein product: CASSRSTGDTGELFF.

This chain links TRBV30 with TRBJ1-5; tentative D call: TRBD1 (5 bases). CDR1 and CDR2 (germline): GTSNPN, SVGIG (reference sequence). V lost 1 base to trimming and J lost 3 bases, with 10 bases between them. CDR3 size: 14 residues. The CDR3 nucleotides read TGTGCCTGGAGTGGGGTAGGGGTCAATCAGCCCCAGCATTTT. It codes for CAWSGVGVNQPQHF.

The chain joins TRBV6-1 to TRBJ1-2, with D possibly TRBD1 on 5 matching bases. Germline CDR1 is MNHNS and CDR2 is SASEGT. This CDR3 is 14 amino acids long. The V and J ends lost 1 base and 8 bases respectively, with 14 bases between them. The CDR3 reads CASSEGYRFRGYTF. In DNA, the CDR3 is TGTGCCAGCAGTGAAGGGTACAGGTTCCGGGGCTACACCTTC.

The V gene is TRBV7-2, the J gene TRBJ2-7; D unresolved. The V end lost 1 base, the J end lost 0 bases, and 7 bases lay between the germline ends. Germline CDR1 and CDR2: SGHTA and FQGNSA. This CDR3 has 14 residues. This CDR3 is CASSLVHGSYEQYF. DNA of the CDR3: TGTGCCAGCAGCTTAGTGCACGGCTCCTACGAGCAGTACTTC.

V and J are TRBV18 and TRBJ2-1; no clear D gene. This CDR3 has 16 amino acids. Deletions cut 5 bases from V and 1 base from J, with 15 bases between. Germline CDR1 reads KGHSH; CDR2 reads LQKENI. This CDR3 reads CASSSLRGFSYNEQFF. CDR3 bases: TGTGCCAGCTCATCGTTACGAGGATTTTCCTACAATGAGCAGTTCTTC.

This rearrangement joins TRBV30 to TRBJ1-2; 7 nucleotides agree with TRBD1. This CDR3 has 13 amino acids. V dropped 5 bases and J dropped 4; count of bases not matched to a gene: 7. CDR1 GTSNPN and CDR2 SVGIG come from the germline V gene (reference sequence). In DNA, the CDR3 is TGTGCCTGGGCTTGGGGGGACAGCTATGGCTACACCTTC. It yields the protein CAWAWGDSYGYTF.

V and J are TRBV11-2 and TRBJ2-1; possibly TRBD1 for D (5 bases). CDR3 size: 13 residues. From germline, CDR1 is SGHAT and CDR2 FQNNGV. The ends were cut back, 3 bases at V and 11 bases at J, with 14 bases in the middle. The CDR3 DNA is TGTGCCAGCAGCTTGTCGTCGACAGTCAAGCAGTTCTTC. It specifies CASSLSSTVKQFF.